This T cell receptor (beta chain) comes out of a study of blood T cell repertoires in COVID-19. This CDR3 spans 14 amino acids. The J segment lost 6 bases and the V segment lost 0 bases, leaving 4 bases of the junction unmatched. Germline V lookup: CDR1 MNHEY, CDR2 SVGAGI. Profiling relied on immunoSEQ multiplex PCR, and the TCRdb table lists in-frame clones only, not all of them. The sample has some 69,000 clones, 60% to 80% seen once; the top ten hold roughly 48%. This chain connects TRBV6-5 to TRBJ1-1; 7 bases fit TRBD1. The sample taken for sequencing was peripheral blood. The TCR originated in a human donor in a cohort sampled during active COVID-19. In nucleotides, the CDR3 is TGTGCCAGCAGTTACTCTCCGGGACAGCCTGAAGCTTTCTTT. Its protein product is CASSYSPGQPEAFF.